This entry concerns a single T cell receptor (beta chain). Its antigen has not been determined. Base qualities are not at hand, and no much larger clone is one base apart. This record belongs to a study of PD-L1 blockade in urothelial cancer (dated by TCRdb to about 2017). Looking at the study overall: All patients started therapy in about 2014 and received atezolizumab 1,200 mg intravenously every 3 weeks. An ECOG performance status of 0 or 1 was recorded for the patients, and 0 to 3 prior chemotherapy regimens had been received by the patients. Pretreatment blood TCR-seq was available for about 27 patients, at least one posttreatment blood collection was obtained for around 25 patients, and tumor TCR-seq was available for around 25 patients. About 90% of the 29 patients were males with bladder-origin urothelial cancer, and about 65% of the roughly 30 reported a prior smoking history. In the same patients, pretreatment tumors underwent whole exome sequencing and RNA sequencing in addition to TCR sequencing. Somatic, immune and clinical correlates of response to PD-L1 blockade with atezolizumab in urothelial cancer were the focus of an exploratory multi-omic analysis. Blood samples were analyzed 3 weeks after the start of treatment (second dose) and 6 weeks after the start of treatment. Pretreatment tumor samples, along with matched peripheral blood collected serially before and after atezolizumab treatment, underwent TCR sequencing. Blood samples gave a median of 141,255 T cells and 88,000 or so unique TCRs, with a median clonality of approximately 0.08. Durable clinical benefit was achieved by nine patients but not by the remaining 20. Durable clinical benefit was defined as progression-free survival longer than 6 months, and TCR features were also tested against progression-free and overall survival. Study-level results and caveats: Improved progression-free and overall survival was found to be associated with pretreatment peripheral blood TCR clonality below the median. At 3 weeks after the start of treatment, tumor-associated TCR clones in peripheral blood had expanded more in patients with durable benefit (n of about 20, p = 0.022). Because of the small sample size (n ≈ 31) and the many exploratory analyses performed, the results are intended to be regarded as hypothesis-generating.

A cohort of about 30 patients with locally advanced or metastatic urothelial carcinoma, treated at Memorial Sloan Kettering on a trial protocol, was included. Peripheral blood mononuclear cells were collected pretreatment and during treatment, at between 1 and 8 total time points per patient. The Qiagen DNeasy Blood extraction kit was used to purify genomic DNA from total PBMCs and tumor samples. PBMCs were collected pretreatment and during treatment, and were isolated and stored as previously described. The CDR3 sequence holds 14 residues, the cysteine and phenylalanine included. Only the CDR3 DNA is retained, 42 bases long and in frame from the first base. The germline ends are 16 bases apart after V is trimmed by 4 bases and J by 7 bases. As encoded in the germline V gene, CDR1 is WSHSY while CDR2 is SAAADI. Synthetic TCR analog templates were spiked into each PCR to estimate absolute template abundance from read counts. The immunoSEQ assay was used to amplify TCRbeta CDR3 regions from genomic DNA with bias-controlled V and J gene primers. Rearranged TCRbeta segments were sequenced at approximately 20X coverage. Processing in the source paper ran as follows. Clustering was used to correct sequencing errors, and CDR3s were annotated against IMGT to assign V, D and J genes. Only productive TCRbeta rearrangements were used in downstream analyses, excluding out-of-frame or stop-codon sequences. Clonality was computed as one minus Shannon entropy normalized by the log of the number of unique productive sequences. Clones differing between time points or between blood and tumor were identified by Fisher's exact test with Benjamini-Hochberg correction at adjusted p below 0.01. The immuneACCESS repertoire file appears here via TCRdb, limited to in-frame rearrangements. These files lack a portion of the clones; in checked studies, under half of the deficit traces to unresolved V genes, and the cause of the others is not known. The V and J calls and clone size come from that table; D and trimming were worked out from the DNA. The sample yields tens of thousands of clones; approximately 80% were counted once. Approximately 4% of the sample is in the top ten clones.

In this chain, TRBV10-2 is recombined with TRBJ2-5, with TRBD1 as a weak D call on 6 bases. The input for sequencing was PBMCs, taken around atezolizumab (anti-PD-L1) treatment. This clonotype was obtained from a man in his 70s with urothelial cancer. The CDR3 amino acid sequence is: CASSVVVRGGTQYF. The bases read TGCGCCAGCAGTGTGGTGGTTCGAGGGGGGACCCAGTACTTC.